These T cell receptor beta chains were read from a single sample in a study of PD-L1 blockade in urothelial cancer. The method was immunoSEQ multiplex PCR; TCRdb's version includes in-frame clones alone and lacks a portion of them. This sample yields about 52,000 clones, of which 70% to 80% are seen a single time; 3.5% to 4.5% belongs to the top ten. This material consisted of PBMCs, taken around atezolizumab (anti-PD-L1) treatment. The receptors here all came from a man in his sixties or seventies with urothelial cancer. The CDR3 runs from the conserved cysteine through the conserved F or W. D genes are given only for firm matches. The listing skips clone size in some rows; elsewhere it reads once, few, many or a size class.

d_gene	v_gene	abundance	len	j_gene	CDR3aa
.	TRBV7-9	.	17	TRBJ2-1	CASSRRPGSEGYNEQFF
TRBD1	TRBV4-2	once	18	TRBJ1-1	CASSPSGQGTGVNTEAFF
.	TRBV7-6	few	14	TRBJ2-2	CASSLAAGIGELFF
.	TRBV28	few	12	TRBJ2-5	CASSFRSETQYF
TRBD1	TRBV19	few	15	TRBJ2-2	CASSLRTGNTGELFF
.	TRBV7-2	.	13	TRBJ2-7	CASSSRAGYEQYF
.	TRBV4-3	.	15	TRBJ1-5	CASSQGWTANQPQHF
TRBD2	TRBV30	.	14	TRBJ2-7	CAWSQLAGAYEQYF
.	TRBV28	.	13	TRBJ1-3	CACQGGVGNTIYF
TRBD2	TRBV5-6	.	14	TRBJ2-5	CASKNGGAPETQYF
TRBD2	TRBV11-1	.	16	TRBJ2-5	CASSFWGTSGSETQYF
.	TRBV6-5	.	14	TRBJ1-1	CASRRQNLNTEAFF
.	TRBV7-8	.	16	TRBJ2-5	CASSLAWGLKQETQYF
.	TRBV7-8	.	16	TRBJ2-5	CASSLAGRSNQETQYF
TRBD1	TRBV9	once	17	TRBJ1-3	CASSVGGTAGGGNTIYF
.	TRBV5-1	.	15	TRBJ2-2	CASSLGGVVAGELFF
TRBD2	TRBV30	.	15	TRBJ2-7	CAWSGGLAFSYEQYF
.	TRBV19	few	12	TRBJ2-7	CASSGQTYEQYF
TRBD2	TRBV27	.	14	TRBJ2-2	CASSPGRRTGELFF
TRBD1	TRBV9	.	16	TRBJ2-5	CASSAEGQGALETQYF
TRBD2	TRBV4-2	.	15	TRBJ2-7	CASSQSGLASYEQYF
TRBD2	TRBV7-2	.	14	TRBJ2-1	CASSFSGGLNEQFF
.	TRBV7-2	.	16	TRBJ1-5	CASSLRTEYSNQPQHF
.	TRBV10-3	.	13	TRBJ2-7	CATREGGPYEQYF
TRBD2	TRBV7-2	.	17	TRBJ2-3	CASSLVPSGRGPDTQYF
.	TRBV6-1	.	13	TRBJ1-5	CASTYSQNQPQHF
TRBD1	TRBV5-1	.	16	TRBJ2-5	CASSLVNTGGQETQYF
.	TRBV10-3	.	13	TRBJ2-7	CAISESSPGEQYF
.	TRBV5-6	.	16	TRBJ2-3	CASSLRGDSFTDTQYF
.	TRBV9	medium-sized	15	TRBJ2-1	CASSVAGRAHNEQFF
TRBD2	TRBV5-4	once	15	TRBJ2-5	CASSLRLAGQETQYF
.	TRBV1	once	14	TRBJ2-7	CTSSQDPQGHEQYF
.	TRBV4-1	.	15	TRBJ2-5	CASSPRGGPQETQYF
TRBD2	TRBV4-2	.	16	TRBJ2-3	CASSQVKRGGPDTQYF
.	TRBV6-5	.	15	TRBJ1-5	CASSSFFGGNQPQHF
TRBD1	TRBV5-4	.	15	TRBJ2-3	CASSFRTGFSDTQYF
TRBD2	TRBV6-1	.	15	TRBJ2-7	CASKMMGGRIYEQYF
TRBD2	TRBV10-1	.	17	TRBJ2-2	CASIKLAGDLNTGELFF
.	TRBV15	.	15	TRBJ2-5	CATSRTAGYEETQYF
TRBD1	TRBV5-1	.	14	TRBJ1-4	CASRPGTGNEKLFF
.	TRBV29-1	.	11	TRBJ2-5	CSVNRGETQYF
TRBD2	TRBV4-3	.	17	TRBJ2-1	CASSQDATSGMIGEQFF
TRBD1	TRBV18	.	17	TRBJ1-2	CASSPPGQGAPNYGYTF
TRBD2	TRBV9	.	15	TRBJ2-1	CASSVRTSGINEQFF
.	TRBV12-5	.	16	TRBJ2-1	CASGLIQGYPYNEQFF
.	TRBV19	.	14	TRBJ1-5	CASKIGGGNQPQHF
TRBD2	TRBV29-1	.	14	TRBJ2-5	CSGASSGGVETQYF
.	TRBV6-5	.	11	TRBJ1-2	CASRKGLGYTF
TRBD2	TRBV18	few	14	TRBJ2-7	CASSPTRGGYEQYF
TRBD1	TRBV11-2	.	15	TRBJ1-1	CASSLGSGGGTEAFF
.	TRBV4-1	few	14	TRBJ1-1	CASSPRGGNTEAFF